The 14 T cell receptor beta chains presented below share a single source sample, sequenced in a study of blood T cell repertoires in COVID-19. Libraries were prepared by immunoSEQ multiplex PCR; TCRdb keeps only in-frame clonotypes and omits some of them. The sample shows 310,000 or so clones, around 90% of them seen only once. Sequencing was performed on PBMCs or T cells enriched from blood (not recorded which). These receptor sequences come from a woman aged 18 to 35 who had recovered from COVID-19.

This chain links TRBV29-1 with TRBJ1-2; 11 nucleotides match TRBD1. CDR3 length: 15 residues. Germline loops: CDR1 SQVTM, CDR2 ANQGSEA. The V segment lost 2 bases and the J segment 4 bases; nucleotides outside the gene matches: 6. The CDR3 reads CSVEFSGTGGYGYTF. The CDR3 coding sequence is TGCAGCGTTGAATTTAGCGGGACAGGGGGCTATGGCTACACCTTC.

The J gene is TRBJ1-5, the V gene TRBV30, with D maybe TRBD1 (5 bases). Germline CDR1 GTSNPN, CDR2 SVGIG (reference sequence). Trimming pared 3 bases from V and 2 bases from J, leaving 14 bases between. The CDR3 has 15 amino acids. The CDR3 DNA sequence: TGTGCCTGGAGGCAGGACACTTTTGGCAATCAGCCCCAGCATTTT. It yields the protein CAWRQDTFGNQPQHF.

The table lists this clone with a few counts. The V and J genes are TRBV21-1 and TRBJ1-5; TRBD1 is taken as the D call from the table, unchecked against the DNA. TRBV21-1 is a pseudogene locus. The CDR3 runs 19 residues. CDR3 sequence reads: CASSNTTGKRKLRNQPQHF. In DNA, the CDR3 is TGTGCCAGCAGCAATACAACAGGGAAGAGAAAGTTACGCAATCAGCCCCAGCATTTT.

The genes are TRBV28 and TRBJ2-7; no firm D call. This CDR3 is built from 11 residues. V shed 4 bases and J shed 4 bases, with 5 bases lying between them. The germline V gene has CDR1 MDHEN and CDR2 SYDVKM. This chain's CDR3 is CASSWAYEQYF. In DNA, the CDR3 is TGTGCCAGCAGTTGGGCATACGAGCAGTACTTC. Drawing the rest from reference TRBV28 and TRBJ2-7, the complete variable domain is DVKVTQSSRYLVKRTGEKVFLECVQDMDHENMFWYRQDPGLGLRLIYFSYDVKMKEKGDIPEGYSVSREKKERFSLILESASTNQTSMYLCASSWAYEQYFGPGTRLTVT.

This clone was seen only once. The chain links TRBV27 to TRBJ1-5, with D possibly matching TRBD1 (5 bases). There are 16 residues in the CDR3. Trimming cost V 5 bases and J 1 base, with 15 bases left between them. Germline V lookup: CDR1 MNHEY, CDR2 SMNVEV (reference sequence). The CDR3 DNA follows: TGTGCCAGCAGTGATAAGGGGCGGATGAGCAATCAGCCCCAGCATTTT. It is translated as CASSDKGRMSNQPQHF.

V gene TRBV10-3 combines with J gene TRBJ2-7, with a tentative D call TRBD1 (6 bases). V was trimmed by 6 bases and J by 2 bases, leaving 11 bases between them. CDR1 is ENHRY and CDR2 is SYGVKD in the germline V gene. The CDR3 totals 13 residues. CDR3 DNA sequence: TGTGCCATCAGGCAGGGGCCCCCCTACGAGCAGTACTTC. Amino acids: CAIRQGPPYEQYF.

The chain links TRBV5-1 to TRBJ1-1; 9 bases match TRBD1. This CDR3 is 15 amino acids long. Looked up from germline, CDR1 is SGHRS and CDR2 is YFSETQ. J gave up 4 bases and V 0 bases, and 4 bases lay outside the gene matches. CDR3 in amino acids: CASSLVGTGFTEAFF. The CDR3 coding sequence is TGCGCCAGCAGCTTGGTAGGGACAGGGTTCACTGAAGCTTTCTTT.

The gene calls are TRBV11-2 and TRBJ2-5; tentative D call: TRBD1 (6 bases). This CDR3 contains 15 residues. Germline V gives CDR1 SGHAT, CDR2 FQNNGV. V gave up 1 base and J gave up 3 bases, with 12 bases separating them. The CDR3: CASSLARTAEETQYF. The CDR3 coding sequence is TGTGCCAGCAGCTTAGCCCGGACAGCTGAAGAGACCCAGTACTTC.

The rearrangement uses TRBV19 and TRBJ2-5; D is unclear. Per the germline V gene, CDR1 is LNHDA and CDR2 is SQIVND (reference sequence). CDR3 size: 13 residues. Between the trimmed V and J ends, which lost 5 bases and 6 bases, there was a span of 13 bases. The CDR3: CASSASNAKTQYF. The CDR3 bases are TGTGCCAGTAGTGCCTCAAATGCGAAGACCCAGTACTTC.

V gene TRBV28 combines with J gene TRBJ1-2, with TRBD1 as a possible D gene (5 bases). The CDR3 is made up of 13 amino acids. Trimming pared 7 bases from V and 7 bases from J, leaving 16 bases between. In germline, CDR1 is MDHEN, CDR2 SYDVKM. The CDR3 nucleotides are TGTGCCAGCACCCCTTCGTACGGGGGTGGCTACACCTTC. This encodes CASTPSYGGGYTF.

The CDR3 loop is CASSQNPGGPQHF. The CDR3 DNA reads TGCGCCAGCAGCCAAAATCCAGGGGGACCCCAGCATTTT. This chain connects TRBV4-3 to TRBJ1-5, with 7 bases identical to TRBD1. This CDR3 is 13 amino acids long. The V gene's germline CDR1 is LGHNA and CDR2 YSLEER. The junction had 5 bases not matched to a gene; V was cut back by 2 bases and J by 10 bases.

The chain couples TRBV19 to TRBJ2-2; 9 nucleotides match TRBD2. The CDR3 runs to 14 residues. V shed 6 bases, J shed 6 bases, and the junction held 5 bases outside the gene matches. The V gene's germline CDR1 is LNHDA and CDR2 SQIVND (reference sequence). CDR3 region: CASSLAGFAGELFF. The CDR3 DNA reads TGTGCCAGTAGCCTAGCGGGGTTTGCCGGGGAGCTGTTTTTT.

This clone was detected once. V usage is TRBV27 and J usage is TRBJ2-3, with D tentatively TRBD2 (6 bases). The CDR3 is 14 amino acids. V was trimmed by 3 bases and J by 5 bases, leaving 12 bases between them. From germline, CDR1 is MNHEY and CDR2 SMNVEV (reference sequence). CDR3 DNA: TGTGCCAGCAGTTTGCGGGAAGAGGGAGATACGCAGTATTTT. Amino acid sequence: CASSLREEGDTQYF.

CDR3 nucleotides: TGCAGCGTAGATTCCGGGACTAGCCCCTACGAGCAGTACTTC. Amino acid sequence: CSVDSGTSPYEQYF. This chain links TRBV29-1 with TRBJ2-7; 9 bases are shared with TRBD2. Germline CDR1 is SQVTM and CDR2 is ANQGSEA. J gave up 2 bases and V 6 bases, and 8 bases lay outside the gene matches. The CDR3 extends over 14 amino acids.